The T cell receptor (beta chain) under discussion was sequenced for a study of blood T cell repertoires in COVID-19. About the study: From the United States, Italy and Spain came samples of acute and convalescent COVID-19.

This clone was found a few times. Trimming removed 1 base from V and 2 bases from J; junction bases left unmatched: 3. CDR1 is LGHDT and CDR2 is YNNKEL in the germline V gene (reference sequence). This CDR3 has 15 amino acids. The assay was immunoSEQ multiplex PCR, and TCRdb's table has in-frame clones only and misses some. The sample comprises tens of thousands of clones, nearly 75% of which are singletons, and 20% rests with the top ten. Sequencing was done on a sample of peripheral blood. This TCR derives from a human donor in a cohort sampled during active or convalescent COVID-19. The chain combines TRBV3-1 (or the pseudogene TRBV3-2) with TRBJ1-2; TRBD1 matches 8 bases. The CDR3 spells CASSQAGGGNYGYTF. For the CDR3, the DNA is TGTGCCAGCAGCCAAGCAGGGGGCGGGAACTATGGCTACACCTTC.